Listed below are T cell receptor beta chains from one sample, sequenced in a study of blood T cell repertoires in COVID-19. TCRdb keeps only in-frame clones here, not all; method: immunoSEQ multiplex PCR. The table records under 200,000 clones, around four fifths of them present only once. What was sequenced was PBMCs or T cells enriched from blood (not recorded which). The receptors were gathered from a woman aged 45-59 years who had recovered from COVID-19. The CDR3 runs from the conserved cysteine through the conserved F or W. D genes are given only for firm matches. Rows give clone size only sometimes, using once, few, many, or a class for an expanded clone.

cdr3_length: 18; clone_size: NA; d_call: TRBD2; v_call: TRBV11-3; j_call: TRBJ2-7; cdr3_aa: CASSPSAGGPRTPYEQYF; cdr3_nt: TGTGCCAGCAGCCCCTCAGCGGGGGGGCCAAGAACCCCCTACGAGCAGTACTTC
cdr3_length: 17; clone_size: few; d_call: TRBD2; v_call: TRBV13; j_call: TRBJ2-3; cdr3_aa: CASSHLGVGEGRNTQYF; cdr3_nt: TGTGCCAGCAGTCATCTTGGTGTAGGGGAGGGCAGGAATACGCAGTATTTT
cdr3_length: 15; clone_size: NA; d_call: NA; v_call: TRBV6-1; j_call: TRBJ2-7; cdr3_aa: CASSEGGVGSYEQYF; cdr3_nt: TGTGCCAGCAGTGAAGGGGGGGTAGGGTCCTACGAGCAGTACTTC
cdr3_length: 13; clone_size: NA; d_call: TRBD1; v_call: TRBV15; j_call: TRBJ2-7; cdr3_aa: CATSNRQGSEQYF; cdr3_nt: TGTGCCACCAGCAATAGACAGGGGTCCGAGCAGTACTTC
cdr3_length: 13; clone_size: NA; d_call: NA; v_call: TRBV6-6; j_call: TRBJ1-5; cdr3_aa: CAITGTLPGPQHF; cdr3_nt: TGTGCCATAACCGGGACACTCCCGGGGCCCCAGCATTTT
cdr3_length: 16; clone_size: NA; d_call: NA; v_call: TRBV7-9; j_call: TRBJ2-1; cdr3_aa: CASSRLRDSSYNEQFF; cdr3_nt: TGTGCCAGCAGCCGCCTTCGTGACAGCTCCTACAATGAGCAGTTCTTC
cdr3_length: 15; clone_size: NA; d_call: NA; v_call: TRBV7-2; j_call: TRBJ1-1; cdr3_aa: CASSLVAGGNTEAFF; cdr3_nt: TGTGCCAGCAGCTTAGTGGCAGGTGGGAACACTGAAGCTTTCTTT
cdr3_length: 16; clone_size: NA; d_call: TRBD1; v_call: TRBV6-5; j_call: TRBJ1-1; cdr3_aa: CASSYTHRDRLKEAFF; cdr3_nt: TGTGCCAGCAGTTACACTCACCGGGACAGACTGAAAGAAGCTTTCTTT
cdr3_length: 15; clone_size: NA; d_call: NA; v_call: TRBV6-2/TRBV6-3; j_call: TRBJ1-3; cdr3_aa: CASGHPGKAGNTIYF; cdr3_nt: TGTGCCAGCGGCCATCCAGGGAAAGCTGGAAACACCATATATTTT
cdr3_length: 19; clone_size: NA; d_call: NA; v_call: TRBV4-3; j_call: TRBJ1-1; cdr3_aa: CASSQDIEYRRIGNTEAFF; cdr3_nt: TGCGCCAGCAGCCAAGATATCGAGTACAGGCGGATAGGAAACACTGAAGCTTTCTTT
cdr3_length: 13; clone_size: once; d_call: NA; v_call: TRBV11-2; j_call: TRBJ1-1; cdr3_aa: CASSTQPQRRAFF; cdr3_nt: TGTGCCAGCAGCACCCAACCGCAGCGGCGGGCTTTCTTT
cdr3_length: 15; clone_size: NA; d_call: TRBD1; v_call: TRBV28; j_call: TRBJ1-4; cdr3_aa: CASSFVRGSSKKLFF; cdr3_nt: TGTGCCAGCAGTTTCGTCAGGGGGTCCTCCAAAAAACTGTTTTTT
cdr3_length: 13; clone_size: NA; d_call: NA; v_call: TRBV28; j_call: TRBJ2-7; cdr3_aa: CASSLSGPYEQYF; cdr3_nt: TGTGCCAGCAGTCTTAGCGGTCCCTACGAGCAGTACTTC
cdr3_length: 16; clone_size: NA; d_call: TRBD2; v_call: TRBV7-9; j_call: TRBJ2-5; cdr3_aa: CASSVPSGTSQETQYF; cdr3_nt: TGTGCCAGCAGCGTCCCCTCCGGGACTAGCCAAGAGACCCAGTACTTC
cdr3_length: 15; clone_size: NA; d_call: NA; v_call: TRBV7-9; j_call: TRBJ2-5; cdr3_aa: CASSLVEGASETQYF; cdr3_nt: TGTGCCAGCAGCTTAGTGGAGGGGGCTAGTGAGACCCAGTACTTC
cdr3_length: 15; clone_size: NA; d_call: NA; v_call: TRBV28; j_call: TRBJ1-4; cdr3_aa: CASRSSGTRRGELFF; cdr3_nt: TGTGCCAGCAGATCATCCGGGACCAGGAGGGGTGAACTGTTTTTT
cdr3_length: 11; clone_size: few; d_call: NA; v_call: TRBV27; j_call: TRBJ1-1; cdr3_aa: CASRRGTEAFF; cdr3_nt: TGTGCCAGCAGACGGGGCACTGAAGCTTTCTTT
cdr3_length: 14; clone_size: NA; d_call: NA; v_call: TRBV6-1; j_call: TRBJ2-7; cdr3_aa: CASSEGDFWYEQYF; cdr3_nt: TGTGCCAGCAGTGAAGGGGACTTCTGGTACGAGCAGTACTTC
cdr3_length: 15; clone_size: NA; d_call: NA; v_call: TRBV6-2/TRBV6-3; j_call: TRBJ2-3; cdr3_aa: CASSYLDSPTDTQYF; cdr3_nt: TGTGCCAGCAGTTATCTGGACAGCCCCACAGATACGCAGTATTTT
cdr3_length: 14; clone_size: NA; d_call: TRBD1; v_call: TRBV5-1; j_call: TRBJ1-4; cdr3_aa: CASSQGQGGEKLFF; cdr3_nt: TGCGCCAGCAGCCAAGGACAGGGGGGTGAAAAACTGTTTTTT
cdr3_length: 12; clone_size: few; d_call: NA; v_call: TRBV7-9; j_call: TRBJ2-2; cdr3_aa: CASSLTPGELFF; cdr3_nt: TGTGCCAGCAGCTTAACTCCCGGGGAGCTGTTTTTT
cdr3_length: 14; clone_size: NA; d_call: NA; v_call: TRBV25-1; j_call: TRBJ2-1; cdr3_aa: CASSDEQGDNEQFF; cdr3_nt: TGTGCCAGCAGTGACGAGCAAGGGGACAATGAGCAGTTCTTC
cdr3_length: 11; clone_size: NA; d_call: NA; v_call: TRBV29-1; j_call: TRBJ1-1; cdr3_aa: CSVARNTEAFF; cdr3_nt: TGCAGCGTTGCCAGGAACACTGAAGCTTTCTTT
cdr3_length: 16; clone_size: NA; d_call: NA; v_call: TRBV4-1; j_call: TRBJ1-1; cdr3_aa: CASSLRAGQMNTEAFF; cdr3_nt: TGCGCCAGCAGCCTAAGAGCAGGACAGATGAACACTGAAGCTTTCTTT
cdr3_length: 16; clone_size: NA; d_call: TRBD2; v_call: TRBV7-3; j_call: TRBJ2-1; cdr3_aa: CASSLNTGGITNEQFF; cdr3_nt: TGTGCCAGCAGCTTAAATACGGGAGGGATAACTAATGAGCAGTTCTTC
cdr3_length: 11; clone_size: NA; d_call: NA; v_call: TRBV28; j_call: TRBJ1-5; cdr3_aa: CASNNNQPQHF; cdr3_nt: TGTGCCAGCAACAATAATCAGCCCCAGCATTTT
cdr3_length: 13; clone_size: NA; d_call: NA; v_call: TRBV3-1/TRBV3-2; j_call: TRBJ1-1; cdr3_aa: CASSLHMNTEAFF; cdr3_nt: TGTGCCAGCAGCCTGCACATGAACACTGAAGCTTTCTTT
cdr3_length: 14; clone_size: NA; d_call: TRBD2; v_call: TRBV18; j_call: TRBJ2-2; cdr3_aa: CASSPGLVGGELFF; cdr3_nt: TGTGCCAGCTCACCAGGACTAGTTGGTGGGGAGCTGTTTTTT
cdr3_length: 15; clone_size: NA; d_call: TRBD1; v_call: TRBV15; j_call: TRBJ1-2; cdr3_aa: CATNDPGQGDYGYTF; cdr3_nt: TGTGCCACCAACGACCCGGGACAGGGTGACTATGGCTACACCTTC
cdr3_length: 15; clone_size: NA; d_call: NA; v_call: TRBV18; j_call: TRBJ1-1; cdr3_aa: CASSWEPSMNTEAFF; cdr3_nt: TGTGCCAGCTCATGGGAGCCGAGCATGAACACTGAAGCTTTCTTT
cdr3_length: 14; clone_size: NA; d_call: NA; v_call: TRBV7-2; j_call: TRBJ1-1; cdr3_aa: CASSPRAINTEAFF; cdr3_nt: TGTGCCAGCAGCCCGCGAGCTATAAACACTGAAGCTTTCTTT
cdr3_length: 15; clone_size: NA; d_call: TRBD2; v_call: TRBV6-6; j_call: TRBJ2-7; cdr3_aa: CASSPLAGGPLEQYF; cdr3_nt: TGTGCCAGCAGCCCCCTAGCGGGGGGTCCCCTGGAGCAGTACTTC
cdr3_length: 16; clone_size: NA; d_call: TRBD2; v_call: TRBV19; j_call: TRBJ2-1; cdr3_aa: CASSTPLAGGYNEQFF; cdr3_nt: TGTGCCAGTAGTACCCCACTAGCGGGAGGGTACAATGAGCAGTTCTTC
cdr3_length: 15; clone_size: NA; d_call: NA; v_call: TRBV4-1; j_call: TRBJ2-7; cdr3_aa: CASSQSGDGTYEQYF; cdr3_nt: TGCGCCAGCAGCCAATCGGGAGACGGAACCTACGAGCAGTACTTC
cdr3_length: 13; clone_size: NA; d_call: NA; v_call: TRBV15; j_call: TRBJ2-5; cdr3_aa: CATGERGSETQYF; cdr3_nt: TGTGCCACCGGGGAAAGGGGATCAGAGACCCAGTACTTC
cdr3_length: 11; clone_size: NA; d_call: NA; v_call: TRBV19; j_call: TRBJ1-1; cdr3_aa: CASKQNTEAFF; cdr3_nt: TGTGCCAGTAAGCAGAACACTGAAGCTTTCTTT
cdr3_length: 15; clone_size: once; d_call: TRBD1; v_call: TRBV4-3; j_call: TRBJ1-3; cdr3_aa: CASSQVGRGPDTIYF; cdr3_nt: TGCGCCAGCAGCCAAGTTGGCAGGGGGCCGGACACCATATATTTT
cdr3_length: 16; clone_size: NA; d_call: NA; v_call: TRBV15; j_call: TRBJ1-5; cdr3_aa: CATSREGGLGNQPQHF; cdr3_nt: TGTGCCACCAGCAGAGAAGGAGGGTTGGGCAATCAGCCCCAGCATTTT
cdr3_length: 12; clone_size: once; d_call: NA; v_call: TRBV6-5; j_call: TRBJ2-7; cdr3_aa: CASRRGGYEQYF; cdr3_nt: TGTGCCAGCAGGAGGGGGGGCTACGAGCAGTACTTC
cdr3_length: 14; clone_size: NA; d_call: NA; v_call: TRBV11-3; j_call: TRBJ1-2; cdr3_aa: CASSLGPGDYGYTF; cdr3_nt: TGTGCCAGCAGCTTAGGACCGGGGGACTATGGCTACACCTTC
cdr3_length: 16; clone_size: few; d_call: TRBD1; v_call: TRBV7-3; j_call: TRBJ2-1; cdr3_aa: CASSLTGGISYNEQFF; cdr3_nt: TGTGCCAGCAGCCTAACAGGGGGCATCTCCTACAATGAGCAGTTCTTC
cdr3_length: 13; clone_size: once; d_call: NA; v_call: TRBV7-2; j_call: TRBJ2-4; cdr3_aa: CASSLNRGGIQYF; cdr3_nt: TGTGCCAGCAGCCTAAACAGGGGGGGCATTCAGTACTTC
cdr3_length: 15; clone_size: once; d_call: NA; v_call: TRBV9; j_call: TRBJ1-3; cdr3_aa: CASSVAPREWNTIYF; cdr3_nt: TGTGCCAGCAGCGTAGCCCCCAGGGAATGGAACACCATATATTTT
cdr3_length: 13; clone_size: NA; d_call: NA; v_call: TRBV28; j_call: TRBJ2-7; cdr3_aa: CASSLGSSYEQYF; cdr3_nt: TGTGCCAGCAGTTTAGGCAGTTCCTACGAGCAGTACTTC
cdr3_length: 16; clone_size: NA; d_call: NA; v_call: TRBV5-1; j_call: TRBJ2-2; cdr3_aa: CASSLGGPARTGELFF; cdr3_nt: TGCGCCAGCAGCTTGGGGGGCCCTGCCCGCACCGGGGAGCTGTTTTTT
cdr3_length: 14; clone_size: NA; d_call: TRBD2; v_call: TRBV3-1/TRBV3-2; j_call: TRBJ2-1; cdr3_aa: CASSRHGRPYEQFF; cdr3_nt: TGTGCCAGCAGCCGCCACGGGAGGCCCTATGAGCAGTTCTTC
cdr3_length: 12; clone_size: NA; d_call: NA; v_call: TRBV7-3; j_call: TRBJ2-2; cdr3_aa: CASSLRGGELFF; cdr3_nt: TGTGCCAGCAGCTTACGGGGCGGGGAGCTGTTTTTT
cdr3_length: 16; clone_size: NA; d_call: NA; v_call: TRBV6-6; j_call: TRBJ1-2; cdr3_aa: CASSYGGSHGHYGYTF; cdr3_nt: TGTGCCAGCAGTTACGGCGGCAGCCATGGCCACTATGGCTACACCTTC
cdr3_length: 13; clone_size: NA; d_call: NA; v_call: TRBV5-1; j_call: TRBJ1-1; cdr3_aa: CASATGTNTEAFF; cdr3_nt: TGCGCCAGCGCTACAGGGACGAACACTGAAGCTTTCTTT